This TCR beta chain is drawn from a study of T cell repertoires in cytomegalovirus infection. Whole-study context: Indications came from public TCR beta signatures; they pointed to CMV infection and to a matching HLA type.

MiXCR was run by TCRdb on the reads, yielding one entry per CDR3 protein. The sample lists around 320,000 distinct CDR3 sequences, around 9.5% occurring once. General observations from the study: Using cumulative public TCR beta family frequency, the authors identified those who carried CMV together with the relevant HLA. HLA-C-restricted CMV clonotypes gave the most frequent clonotype in two of eight donors.

This clonotype has ten or more counts. What it binds is unknown. The sample taken for sequencing was PBMCs. The origin of this receptor is a human donor in good health (CMV status not recorded). Some clones in this sample may be carry-over from other donors' samples.

Written as DNA, the CDR3 is TGTGCCAGCAGCTTCCGACAGGGTGGGTACGAGCAGTACTTC. This gives the protein CASSFRQGGYEQYF. The gene calls are TRBV7-2 and TRBJ2-7; 7 positions match TRBD1. In germline, CDR1 is SGHTA, CDR2 FQGNSA. V gave up 3 bases and J gave up 4 bases; unmatched junction bases: 6. The CDR3 runs to 14 residues.